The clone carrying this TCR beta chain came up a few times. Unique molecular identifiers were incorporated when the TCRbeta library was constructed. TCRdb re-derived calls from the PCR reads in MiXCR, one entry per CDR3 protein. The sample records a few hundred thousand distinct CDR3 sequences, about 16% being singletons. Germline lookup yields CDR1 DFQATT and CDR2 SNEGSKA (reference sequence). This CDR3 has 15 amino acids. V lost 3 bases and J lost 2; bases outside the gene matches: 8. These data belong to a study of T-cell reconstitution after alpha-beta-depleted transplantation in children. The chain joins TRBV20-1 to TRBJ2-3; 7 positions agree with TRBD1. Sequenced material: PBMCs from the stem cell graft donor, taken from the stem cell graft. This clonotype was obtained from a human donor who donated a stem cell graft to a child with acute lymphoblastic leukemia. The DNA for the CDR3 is TGCAGTGCTAGCGATTTACAGGGGACCACAGATACGCAGTATTTT. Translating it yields CSASDLQGTTDTQYF.